These 16 T cell receptor beta chains came from one sample sequenced in a study of shared clonotypes between healthy human individuals (dated by TCRdb to between 2020 and 2021). Libraries were constructed by the immunoSEQ multiplex PCR assay. TCRdb mirrors the immuneACCESS table, restricted to in-frame sequences. Some clones are absent from its copies; in checked studies, under half trace to an unresolved V gene, and the reason for the others is unknown. The sample records fewer than 1.4 million clones, 78% of which are singletons. The top ten clonotypes cover roughly 0.61% of the sample. The sequenced sample was memory CD4+ T cells from PBMCs. This specimen's cell subset or site label, interpreted: CD45RA-negative fraction. All receptors come from a young man in good health. Some clones in this sample may be carry-over from other donors' samples.

This clone was seen just once. V gene TRBV15 combines with J gene TRBJ2-2; 9 bases agree with TRBD2. The CDR3 consists of 17 residues. The trim removed 4 bases at V and 5 bases at J, leaving 11 bases unmatched. CDR1 LNHNV and CDR2 YYDKDF come from the germline V gene (reference sequence). The CDR3 sequence is CATSKAPGLAGTGELFF. In DNA, the CDR3 is TGTGCCACCAGCAAAGCCCCCGGGCTAGCGGGAACCGGGGAGCTGTTTTTT.

This clone was recorded once. J is TRBJ1-2 and V is TRBV6-5; D gene uncertain. The CDR3 sequence is 14 residues long. Trimming cost V 8 bases and J 5 bases, with 18 bases left between them. The germline V gene has CDR1 MNHEY and CDR2 SVGAGI. CDR3 in DNA: TGTGCCAGCTCCTCCCCCTCAACCTCATATGGCTACACCTTC. It codes for CASSSPSTSYGYTF.

CDR3 residues: CASSFPSPEQFF. CDR3 bases: TGTGCCAGCAGCTTCCCCTCGCCTGAGCAGTTCTTC. The V and J genes are TRBV7-2 and TRBJ2-1; D is ambiguous. The CDR3 length is 12 residues. V shed 3 bases and J shed 9 bases, with 9 bases lying between them. The germline V gene encodes CDR1 SGHTA and CDR2 FQGNSA.

The genes are TRBV2 and TRBJ2-3; no clear D. The V end was cut by 10 bases, the J end by 6 bases, with 14 bases between. The CDR3 length is 12 residues. Germline CDR1 reads SNHLY; CDR2 reads FYNNEI. CDR3 bases: TGTGCCACCAACCTCAGGTGGGATACGCAGTATTTT. Amino acid sequence: CATNLRWDTQYF. Looking up the rest from reference TRBV2 and TRBJ2-3 gives the full variable domain: EPEVTQTPSHQVTQMGQEVILRCVPISNHLYFYWYRQILGQKVEFLVSFYNNEISEKSEIFDDQFSVERPDGSNFTLKIRSTKLEDSAMYFCATNLRWDTQYFGPGTRLTVL.

This clone was counted only a few times. This chain uses TRBV10-3 with TRBJ2-2; TRBD1 might be the D (7 bases). V lost 6 bases to trimming and J lost 0 bases, with 23 bases between them. The CDR3 contains 19 residues. From germline, CDR1 is ENHRY and CDR2 SYGVKD. The CDR3 reads CAIRDRLRSGPANTGELFF. In DNA, the CDR3 is TGTGCCATCAGGGACAGGTTAAGGAGCGGGCCTGCGAACACCGGGGAGCTGTTTTTT.

This chain joins TRBV7-9 and TRBJ1-1, with TRBD1 matching 8 bases. This CDR3 spans 13 amino acids. J lost 8 bases, V lost 3 bases, and 5 bases had no gene match. CDR1 and CDR2 (germline): SEHNR, FQNEAQ (reference sequence). The CDR3 nucleotides are TGTGCCAGCAGCTTTAGGTGGGACAGGGAAGCTTTCTTT. Amino acids: CASSFRWDREAFF.

Of note for this clone: This clone may be a read error of a much larger clone one base away. The V call is TRBV5-4, the J call TRBJ1-1, with D unresolved. The CDR3 loop spans 13 amino acids. Per the germline V gene, CDR1 is SGHNT and CDR2 is YYREEE (reference sequence). Trimming took off 2 bases at V and 1 base at J, with 6 bases between the two ends. CDR3 DNA: TGTGCCAGCAGCTTTTGGGGGAACACTGAAGCTTTCTTT. It yields the protein CASSFWGNTEAFF.

A few counts support this clone. In DNA form, the CDR3 reads TGCAGCGTCCATACACACACTGAAGCTTTCTTT. Translation gives CSVHTHTEAFF. The chain couples TRBV29-1 to TRBJ1-1; D remains ambiguous. Germline CDR1 reads SQVTM; CDR2 reads ANQGSEA. This CDR3 contains 11 residues. The V gene lost 6 bases and the J gene lost 3 bases, with 8 bases spanning the gap. The entire variable domain, with the rest obtained from reference TRBV29-1 and TRBJ1-1, is as follows: SAVISQKPSRDICQRGTSLTIQCQVDSQVTMMFWYRQQPGQSLTLIATANQGSEATYESGFVIDKFPISRPNLTFSTLTVSNMSPEDSSIYLCSVHTHTEAFFGQGTRLTVV.

The chain joins TRBV4-3 to TRBJ1-4, with a tentative D call TRBD1 (5 bases). Trimming removed 1 base at V and 5 bases at J, with 11 bases between. The CDR3 length is 15 residues. The germline V gene has CDR1 LGHNA and CDR2 YSLEER. The CDR3 DNA follows: TGCGCCAGCAGCCAAGTAACAGGCCGGAATGAAAAACTGTTTTTT. The encoded protein is CASSQVTGRNEKLFF.

The sample holds one count of this clone. A much larger clone lies a single base off, so this may be a read error. The V gene is TRBV7-7, the J gene TRBJ1-5, with unresolved D. Looked up from germline, CDR1 is SSHAT and CDR2 is FNYEAQ (reference sequence). V lost 1 base and J 0 bases, leaving 1 base between the germline ends. The CDR3 is 13 residues long. DNA for the CDR3: TGTGCCAGCAGCTTAGATAGCAATCAGCCCCAGCATTTT. Its protein is CASSLDSNQPQHF.

Turning to this clone: Just one base apart from a much larger clone, this may be a read error. At the DNA level, this CDR3 is encoded by other sequences in the same sample as well. This sequence joins TRBV10-3 and TRBJ2-3; D remains ambiguous. The germline gives CDR1 ENHRY, CDR2 SYGVKD. This CDR3 region has 14 residues. The chain's CDR3 is CATNEALGSDTQYF. The CDR3 DNA is TGTGCTACAAACGAGGCCCTAGGGTCAGATACGCAGTATTTT.

The genes are TRBV9 and TRBJ2-2; 7 nucleotides align to TRBD2. This CDR3 region has 16 residues. Germline V lookup: CDR1 SGDLS, CDR2 YYNGEE. V trimming: 3 bases; J trimming: 4 bases; junction bases outside the gene matches: 9. The CDR3 here is CASSGSGTTTTGELFF. The DNA of the CDR3 is TGTGCCAGCAGCGGATCCGGGACTACAACCACCGGGGAGCTGTTTTTT.

The CDR3 nucleotides read TGTGCCAGCAGCTTCGCGACTGGAAACACCATATATTTT. This codes for CASSFATGNTIYF. This chain links TRBV7-3 with TRBJ1-3; D not resolved. V shed 3 bases and J shed 2 bases, with 5 bases lying between them. Per germline, CDR1 SGHTA and CDR2 FQGTGA. The CDR3 totals 13 residues.

The genes are TRBV2 and TRBJ2-6; tentative D call: TRBD2 (5 bases). The CDR3 totals 16 residues. In germline, CDR1 is SNHLY, CDR2 FYNNEI. V was clipped by 2 bases and J by 0 bases, with 8 bases between them. The CDR3 DNA is TGTGCCAGCAGTGAAAACGGGATCTCTGGGGCCAACGTCCTGACTTTC. This translates into CASSENGISGANVLTF.

DNA for the CDR3: TGTGCCAGCAGTTCCGGCCGTGGGACCCAGTACTTC. It is translated as CASSSGRGTQYF. The V call is TRBV28, the J call TRBJ2-5, with D hard to call. The CDR3 spans 12 residues. V lost 4 bases, J lost 7 bases, and 10 bases lay in between. Germline V gene lookup returns CDR1 MDHEN and CDR2 SYDVKM.

This sequence joins TRBV11-2 and TRBJ2-5; no reliable D call. The CDR3 has 16 residues. The V end lost 0 bases, the J end lost 2 bases, and 13 bases lay between the germline ends. CDR1 SGHAT and CDR2 FQNNGV come from the germline V gene. The CDR3 reads CASSLEFGSTQETQYF. The DNA of the CDR3 is TGTGCCAGCAGCTTAGAATTCGGCAGTACGCAAGAGACCCAGTACTTC.